The present entry profiles one T cell receptor (beta chain) with its context. Antigen specificity is unknown. From germline, CDR1 is SEHNR and CDR2 FQNEAQ (reference sequence). The CDR3 length is 15 residues. Researchers reported sorting every CD8+ T cell subset in triplicate, 300,000 or so cells per sort. Cells that were CD45RO-CCR7+CD27+CD95- constituted naive CD8+ T cells. It was by 5' RACE with UMI labels that the TRB cDNA libraries were prepared. TCRdb reprocessed the 5' RACE reads, with one entry per CDR3 protein and no DNA. In total, the table holds 40,000 to 45,000 distinct CDR3 sequences. This specimen comes from a study of CXCR3-negative and CXCR3-positive naive CD8 T cells. Regarding the study as a whole: Memory cells showed distinct TRBV-TRBJ patterns, while the two naive subsets matched. In both naive subsets diversity was comparably high, whereas memory CD8+ cells showed much lower diversity.

The rearrangement uses TRBV7-9 and TRBJ1-2. The receptor was isolated from a human donor in good health. Some clones in this sample may be carry-over from other donors' samples. The sample comprised naive CXCR3- CD8+ T cells from blood. Specified subset: CD45RO-CCR7+CD27+CD95- naive CD8+ T cells lacking CXCR3 (TNR3-). The CDR3 loop reads CASSLGGYEDYGYTF.